The rows below give T cell receptor beta chains drawn from one sample of a study of blood T cell repertoires in COVID-19. This table comes from immunoSEQ multiplex PCR, and its TCRdb copy is limited to in-frame clones, with some not included. Of about 230,000 clones listed, roughly 88% were seen once; the top ten hold around 25%. Sequencing input: peripheral blood. The receptor set was obtained from a man aged 40-49 years with acute or convalescent COVID-19. Each CDR3 is given with its conserved first and last residue. The D gene is left open where the match is weak. Expanded clones are given a class, and other clones once, few, many or no size at all.

v_gene: TRBV5-1
abundance: .
d_gene: TRBD1
j_gene: TRBJ1-2
CDR3nt: TGCGCCAGCAGCCCGACAGGGGATGCTAACTATGGCTACACCTTC
CDR3aa: CASSPTGDANYGYTF

v_gene: TRBV19
abundance: .
d_gene: .
j_gene: TRBJ1-1
CDR3nt: TGTGCCAGTAGTATGGGGCAGATGAACACTGAAGCTTTCTTT
CDR3aa: CASSMGQMNTEAFF

v_gene: TRBV3-1/TRBV3-2
abundance: .
d_gene: TRBD1
j_gene: TRBJ1-6
CDR3nt: TGTGCCAGCAGCCGACAAAGGGGGACAGGACATAATTCACCCCTCCACTTT
CDR3aa: CASSRQRGTGHNSPLHF

v_gene: TRBV5-4
abundance: .
d_gene: .
j_gene: TRBJ2-1
CDR3nt: TGTGCCAGCAGTCCCCCTGGCGGCGATAGACCCAATGAGCAGTTCTTC
CDR3aa: CASSPPGGDRPNEQFF

v_gene: TRBV5-1
abundance: .
d_gene: TRBD1
j_gene: TRBJ2-5
CDR3nt: TGCGCCAGCAGCCAAACCGGGACAGGGTTTAGCGAGACCCAGTACTTC
CDR3aa: CASSQTGTGFSETQYF

v_gene: TRBV7-8
abundance: .
d_gene: TRBD2
j_gene: TRBJ2-7
CDR3nt: TGTGCCAGCAGCTTGGGGTTCGCGGGAGGACGGAACGAGCAGTACTTC
CDR3aa: CASSLGFAGGRNEQYF

v_gene: TRBV10-3
abundance: .
d_gene: TRBD2
j_gene: TRBJ2-7
CDR3nt: TGTGCCATCCGGACTAGCGGGAGATACGAGCAGTACTTC
CDR3aa: CAIRTSGRYEQYF

v_gene: TRBV18
abundance: .
d_gene: .
j_gene: TRBJ1-4
CDR3nt: TGTGCCAGCTCACCTCAGGGGTATGGTGAAAAACTGTTTTTT
CDR3aa: CASSPQGYGEKLFF

v_gene: TRBV2
abundance: once
d_gene: .
j_gene: TRBJ1-2
CDR3nt: TGTGCCAGCAGCACCGGGAGGGCCTCAGGCGGCTACACCTTC
CDR3aa: CASSTGRASGGYTF

v_gene: TRBV7-2
abundance: .
d_gene: .
j_gene: TRBJ1-4
CDR3nt: TGTGCCAGCAGCTTAAACGGGGTGGCTGAAAAACTGTTTTTT
CDR3aa: CASSLNGVAEKLFF

v_gene: TRBV18
abundance: .
d_gene: .
j_gene: TRBJ1-2
CDR3nt: TGTGCCAGCTCACCGGGAGGTCTTCGGGGCTACACCTTC
CDR3aa: CASSPGGLRGYTF

v_gene: TRBV30
abundance: .
d_gene: .
j_gene: TRBJ1-4
CDR3nt: TGTGCCTGGAGTGTACAGGCAGCCGAAAAACTGTTTTTT
CDR3aa: CAWSVQAAEKLFF

v_gene: TRBV29-1
abundance: .
d_gene: .
j_gene: TRBJ1-2
CDR3nt: TGCAGCGTTGAGGGGGCAAGGGACTATGGCTACACCTTC
CDR3aa: CSVEGARDYGYTF

v_gene: TRBV30
abundance: once
d_gene: .
j_gene: TRBJ1-2
CDR3nt: TGTGCCTGGAGTTCAAGAGACGGGGATGGCTACACCTTC
CDR3aa: CAWSSRDGDGYTF

v_gene: TRBV11-1
abundance: .
d_gene: TRBD1
j_gene: TRBJ2-1
CDR3nt: TGTGCCAGCGGAGACAGGGGGCTTGGGGGTGAGCAGTTCTTC
CDR3aa: CASGDRGLGGEQFF

v_gene: TRBV29-1
abundance: .
d_gene: .
j_gene: TRBJ2-1
CDR3nt: TGCAGCGTTGCAGTTCTCAATGAGCAGTTCTTC
CDR3aa: CSVAVLNEQFF

v_gene: TRBV6-2/TRBV6-3
abundance: once
d_gene: .
j_gene: TRBJ1-5
CDR3nt: TGTGCCAGCAGCCCTTCTTCGGACAGATATAGCAATCAGCCCCAGCATTTT
CDR3aa: CASSPSSDRYSNQPQHF

v_gene: TRBV30
abundance: .
d_gene: .
j_gene: TRBJ2-5
CDR3nt: TGTGCCTGGAGGAACAGGGGGGGAGAGACCCAGTACTTC
CDR3aa: CAWRNRGGETQYF

v_gene: TRBV21-1
abundance: .
d_gene: .
j_gene: TRBJ1-6
CDR3nt: TGTGCCAGCAGCACGCCTCCGGACAGCTCCTATAATTCACCCCTCCACTTT
CDR3aa: CASSTPPDSSYNSPLHF

v_gene: TRBV6-5
abundance: .
d_gene: .
j_gene: TRBJ1-1
CDR3nt: TGTGCCAGCAGTTATCGTCCTATCCCCACTGAAGCTTTCTTT
CDR3aa: CASSYRPIPTEAFF

v_gene: TRBV2
abundance: few
d_gene: .
j_gene: TRBJ2-4
CDR3nt: TGTGCCAGCAGTGGGGTACAGGGTCAGACCAAAAACATTCAGTACTTC
CDR3aa: CASSGVQGQTKNIQYF

v_gene: TRBV30
abundance: .
d_gene: .
j_gene: TRBJ1-5
CDR3nt: TGTGCCTGGAGCCCGACAGGAAATCAGCCCCAGCATTTT
CDR3aa: CAWSPTGNQPQHF

v_gene: TRBV5-1
abundance: .
d_gene: TRBD1
j_gene: TRBJ1-4
CDR3nt: TGCGCCAGCAGCTTGTTTGCAGGGGGTGAAAAACTGTTTTTT
CDR3aa: CASSLFAGGEKLFF

v_gene: TRBV12-3/TRBV12-4
abundance: .
d_gene: .
j_gene: TRBJ2-2
CDR3nt: TGTGCCAGCAGTTTATTGAGCGGGGAGCTGTTTTTT
CDR3aa: CASSLLSGELFF

v_gene: TRBV11-3
abundance: .
d_gene: TRBD1
j_gene: TRBJ2-1
CDR3nt: TGTGCCAGCAGCCGGGGGACAGGGGGGTACAATGAGCAGTTCTTC
CDR3aa: CASSRGTGGYNEQFF

v_gene: TRBV11-2
abundance: .
d_gene: .
j_gene: TRBJ1-2
CDR3nt: TGTGCCAGCAGCTTTACAGGGTATAATGGCTACACCTTC
CDR3aa: CASSFTGYNGYTF

v_gene: TRBV30
abundance: .
d_gene: TRBD1
j_gene: TRBJ1-5
CDR3nt: TGTGCCTGGAGTATCGGGACAGTTAGCAATCAGCCCCAGCATTTT
CDR3aa: CAWSIGTVSNQPQHF

v_gene: TRBV19
abundance: .
d_gene: .
j_gene: TRBJ1-6
CDR3nt: TGTGCCAGTAGTTTGGGGGCAGGTTCACCCCTCCACTTT
CDR3aa: CASSLGAGSPLHF

v_gene: TRBV9
abundance: .
d_gene: TRBD2
j_gene: TRBJ2-3
CDR3nt: TGTGCCAGCAGCGTAGATCCTAGCGGTTACTCAGATACGCAGTATTTT
CDR3aa: CASSVDPSGYSDTQYF

v_gene: TRBV18
abundance: .
d_gene: TRBD1
j_gene: TRBJ1-2
CDR3nt: TGTGCCAGCTCACCACCGACAGGGACCGACTATGGCTACACCTTC
CDR3aa: CASSPPTGTDYGYTF

v_gene: TRBV18
abundance: .
d_gene: .
j_gene: TRBJ2-7
CDR3nt: TGTGCCAGCTCACCTGGTCGGGACTACGAGCAGTACTTC
CDR3aa: CASSPGRDYEQYF

v_gene: TRBV6-5
abundance: .
d_gene: .
j_gene: TRBJ2-7
CDR3nt: TGTGCCAGCAGTCGACAGACGAACGACGCCGAGCAGTACTTC
CDR3aa: CASSRQTNDAEQYF

v_gene: TRBV5-1
abundance: .
d_gene: TRBD1
j_gene: TRBJ1-1
CDR3nt: TGCGCCAGCAGCGCAAGGCGCTTGGGACAGCGGAACACTGAAGCTTTCTTT
CDR3aa: CASSARRLGQRNTEAFF

v_gene: TRBV29-1
abundance: .
d_gene: TRBD1
j_gene: TRBJ1-2
CDR3nt: TGCAGCGCTCTGACAGGGCTTTCGAAGGGCTACACCTTC
CDR3aa: CSALTGLSKGYTF

v_gene: TRBV2
abundance: .
d_gene: .
j_gene: TRBJ1-1
CDR3nt: TGTGCCAGCAGTGAAATAGGGGACACTGAAGCTTTCTTT
CDR3aa: CASSEIGDTEAFF

v_gene: TRBV28
abundance: .
d_gene: .
j_gene: TRBJ2-6
CDR3nt: TGTGCCAGCAGTTGGGGTACAGGGTCCAACGTCCTGACTTTC
CDR3aa: CASSWGTGSNVLTF

v_gene: TRBV19
abundance: .
d_gene: .
j_gene: TRBJ2-1
CDR3nt: TGTGCCAGTACGAGGGTCCTGAGGAACAATGAGCAGTTCTTC
CDR3aa: CASTRVLRNNEQFF

v_gene: TRBV5-1
abundance: .
d_gene: TRBD1
j_gene: TRBJ1-2
CDR3nt: TGCGCCAGCAGCGACACCGGGACAGGGGGCGCCTATGGCTACACCTTC
CDR3aa: CASSDTGTGGAYGYTF

v_gene: TRBV7-9
abundance: .
d_gene: .
j_gene: TRBJ1-3
CDR3nt: TGTGCCAGCACCAACAGAGGGCTGGGAAACACCATATATTTT
CDR3aa: CASTNRGLGNTIYF

v_gene: TRBV24-1
abundance: once
d_gene: .
j_gene: TRBJ2-2
CDR3nt: TGTGCCACCAGTCGATCCGGGAACACCGGGGAGCTGTTTTTT
CDR3aa: CATSRSGNTGELFF

v_gene: TRBV5-4
abundance: .
d_gene: TRBD1
j_gene: TRBJ1-6
CDR3nt: TGTGCCAGCAGCTCCCCGGGACAGCTTAATTCACCCCTCCACTTT
CDR3aa: CASSSPGQLNSPLHF

v_gene: TRBV27
abundance: .
d_gene: .
j_gene: TRBJ2-1
CDR3nt: TGTGCCAGCAGTTTCGAGTTTGAGCAGTTCTTC
CDR3aa: CASSFEFEQFF

v_gene: TRBV5-1
abundance: .
d_gene: TRBD1
j_gene: TRBJ1-1
CDR3nt: TGCGCCAGCAGCTTGGATTTAAAGGGGGCGGGTACTGAAGCTTTCTTT
CDR3aa: CASSLDLKGAGTEAFF

v_gene: TRBV7-6
abundance: once
d_gene: TRBD1
j_gene: TRBJ2-4
CDR3nt: TGTGCCAGCAGCTTAACGACAGGGGGAGACATTCAGTACTTC
CDR3aa: CASSLTTGGDIQYF

v_gene: TRBV18
abundance: .
d_gene: .
j_gene: TRBJ1-5
CDR3nt: TGTGCCAGCTCACCGGAGGTTCGTCAGCCCCAGCATTTT
CDR3aa: CASSPEVRQPQHF

v_gene: TRBV18
abundance: .
d_gene: .
j_gene: TRBJ2-7
CDR3nt: TGTGCCAGCTCCCCGAGAGGGATCAGCTCCTACGAGCAGTACTTC
CDR3aa: CASSPRGISSYEQYF

v_gene: TRBV10-2
abundance: .
d_gene: TRBD2
j_gene: TRBJ2-2
CDR3nt: TGCGCCAGCAGTGAGTGGTTAGCGGGAGACCCCGGGGAGCTGTTTTTT
CDR3aa: CASSEWLAGDPGELFF

v_gene: TRBV4-1
abundance: once
d_gene: TRBD1
j_gene: TRBJ1-2
CDR3nt: TGCGCCAGCAGCCTGGACAGGGGGACGTCGGGCTACACCTTC
CDR3aa: CASSLDRGTSGYTF

v_gene: TRBV28
abundance: .
d_gene: TRBD1
j_gene: TRBJ2-7
CDR3nt: TGTGCCAGCAGATCGGGACAGACCTACGAGCAGTACTTC
CDR3aa: CASRSGQTYEQYF

v_gene: TRBV27
abundance: .
d_gene: .
j_gene: TRBJ1-6
CDR3nt: TGTGCCAGCAGTCCAGGGGTAGTGGGTTATTCACCCCTCCACTTT
CDR3aa: CASSPGVVGYSPLHF

v_gene: TRBV18
abundance: .
d_gene: .
j_gene: TRBJ1-5
CDR3nt: TGTGCCAGCTCAGAGGGAAATAATCAGCTCCAGCATTTT
CDR3aa: CASSEGNNQLQHF

v_gene: TRBV6-6
abundance: .
d_gene: .
j_gene: TRBJ1-6
CDR3nt: TGTGCCAGCAGTCCCACCTTCGGCGGCTCCTATAATTCACCCCTCCACTTT
CDR3aa: CASSPTFGGSYNSPLHF

v_gene: TRBV6-5
abundance: .
d_gene: .
j_gene: TRBJ2-1
CDR3nt: TGTGCCACCCGACGGGACGGGAGCGTTGATGAGCAGTTCTTC
CDR3aa: CATRRDGSVDEQFF

v_gene: TRBV14
abundance: .
d_gene: TRBD1
j_gene: TRBJ2-7
CDR3nt: TGTGCCAGCAGCCAAGGCTACCCCGGGACAGACCCCTACGAGCAGTACTTC
CDR3aa: CASSQGYPGTDPYEQYF

v_gene: TRBV6-2/TRBV6-3
abundance: .
d_gene: .
j_gene: TRBJ2-7
CDR3nt: TGTGCCAGCAGCCCCTCCGCCGGGGGTGTCTACGAGCAGTACTTC
CDR3aa: CASSPSAGGVYEQYF

v_gene: TRBV5-5
abundance: few
d_gene: TRBD1
j_gene: TRBJ1-4
CDR3nt: TGTGCCAGCAGCTTTGGGTCGGGACAGCAGGAAAAACTGTTTTTT
CDR3aa: CASSFGSGQQEKLFF